These T cell receptor beta chains were read from a single sample in a study of T cells after yellow fever vaccination. In TCRdb, the 5' RACE reads were re-called with MiXCR into one record per CDR3 protein. The sample contains roughly 340,000 distinct CDR3 sequences, approximately 3.9% of which appear only once. The sequenced sample was PBMCs, obtained 5 days after the yellow fever booster vaccination. Source of these receptors: a man between 18 and 35 years old who received the YFV17D yellow fever vaccine. The CDR3 runs from the conserved cysteine through the conserved F or W. A D gene is named only where the DNA matches it firmly. Size tells how often a clone was seen (once, few, many) or the class of an expanded clone, and some rows leave it out.

j_call | clone_size | d_call | v_call | cdr3_nt | cdr3_aa
TRBJ1-6 | - | - | TRBV5-4 | TGTGCCAGCAGCCGGGTGGAACTAAGTTCACCCCTCCACTTT | CASSRVELSSPLHF
TRBJ1-2 | - | - | TRBV29-1 | TGCAGCGTCCCAAACTGGGTAGGGCCCGGCTACACCTTC | CSVPNWVGPGYTF
TRBJ2-7 | - | TRBD1 | TRBV10-3 | TGTGCCATCAGCACAGGGGCGGCCTACGAGCAGTACTTC | CAISTGAAYEQYF
TRBJ1-3 | many | TRBD1 | TRBV28 | TGTGCCAGCACCAGGACAGGGCGATTTAGAAACACCATATATTTT | CASTRTGRFRNTIYF
TRBJ1-5 | - | - | TRBV7-5 | - | CISVPEGWTGGHQPQHF
TRBJ1-1 | many | - | TRBV5-1 | TGCGCCAGCAGCTTGGGGGGGAGCCCTTACACTGAAGCTTTCTTT | CASSLGGSPYTEAFF
TRBJ1-6 | - | - | TRBV4-3 | TGCGCCAGCAGCCAAGTCCCCGGGAGTTCACCCCTCCACTTT | CASSQVPGSSPLHF
TRBJ2-4 | many | TRBD2 | TRBV7-2 | TGTGCCAGCAGCTCACGCCGGACTAGCGCGAATAACATTCAGTACTTC | CASSSRRTSANNIQYF
TRBJ1-2 | - | TRBD1 | TRBV7-2 | TGTGCCAGCAGCCGACAGGGATCGAATAACTATGGCTACACCTTC | CASSRQGSNNYGYTF
TRBJ1-5 | few | TRBD1 | TRBV5-1 | TGCGCCAGCAGCTTAGGACAGGGCCCCAATCAGCCCCAGCATTTT | CASSLGQGPNQPQHF
TRBJ2-1 | - | TRBD1 | TRBV5-1 | TGCGCCAGCAGCTTGGACAGGGGTCTCGACAATGAGCAGTTCTTC | CASSLDRGLDNEQFF
TRBJ2-3 | many | - | TRBV5-1 | TGCGCCAGCAGCCCGTGGGGGGCCAGCACAGATACGCAGTATTTT | CASSPWGASTDTQYF
TRBJ1-1 | few | TRBD1 | TRBV19 | TGTGCCAGTAGTGCGGGGACAGGGGGTGGCACTGAAGCTTTCTTT | CASSAGTGGGTEAFF
TRBJ1-3 | - | - | TRBV7-2 | TGTGCCAGCAGCTTAAGGGTGCTGATGGCCACGAACACTGGAAACACCATATATTTT | CASSLRVLMATNTGNTIYF
TRBJ2-2 | few | - | TRBV4-1 | TGCGCCAGCAGCCACCCCGCCGGGGAGCTGTTTTTT | CASSHPAGELFF
TRBJ2-3 | - | - | TRBV5-6 | TGTGCCAGCAGCTGGGGCGGGGCAACAGATACGCAGTATTTT | CASSWGGATDTQYF
TRBJ2-3 | many | - | TRBV12-3/TRBV12-4 | TGTGCCAGCAGTTTCTATAACGGGGGAAGCACAGATACGCAGTATTTT | CASSFYNGGSTDTQYF
TRBJ2-5 | - | - | TRBV19 | TGTGCCAGTAGTATAGCTAGCGAAGGGACCCAGTACTTC | CASSIASEGTQYF
TRBJ2-2 | - | - | TRBV6-5 | TGTGCCAGCAGTTCCGGCCAATTGCTCACCGGGGAGCTGTTTTTT | CASSSGQLLTGELFF
TRBJ2-3 | many | TRBD1 | TRBV10-3 | TGTGCCATCAGGAAGGGACAGCGGACAGATACGCAGTATTTT | CAIRKGQRTDTQYF